The present TCR beta chain was sequenced within a study of T cells in Graves' hyperthyroidism and ophthalmopathy. Whole-study findings and limits: Blood samples included most of the expanded thyroid clonotypes exceeding 0.001.

With duration under 3 months, ophthalmopathy was active: Clinical Activity Score at least 3, NOSPECS at least 4. Uncontrolled infection, other autoimmune disease, pregnancy or lactation barred patients from enrollment. Clinical symptoms, serum thyroxine and TRAb, thyroid ultrasound and orbital computed tomography together formed the diagnostic basis. A note on this clonotype: The antigen is not known.

Germline CDR1 SQVTM, CDR2 ANQGSEA. V lost 3 bases and J lost 4; bases outside the gene matches: 4. This CDR3 has 13 residues. It was RNA transcripts that yielded the amplified TCR beta CDR3 regions. HTBI primers were the set used in a first-round RT-PCR of the TCR CDR3. TCRdb redid the calling of the multiplex PCR reads with MiXCR, one entry per CDR3 protein. The table records about 600,000 distinct CDR3 sequences, around 13% of them present only once. The chain is built from TRBV29-1 and TRBJ2-7; 9 bases fit TRBD2. This clonotype originated in a woman aged 45-65 years with Graves' ophthalmopathy. The sequenced material came from blood. The CDR3 coding sequence is TGCAGCGTTGAGACTAGCGGATATTACGAGCAGTACTTC. This sequence encodes CSVETSGYYEQYF.